Each of the 2 T cell receptor beta chains below was sequenced from the same sample in a study of T-cell memory formation after mild COVID-19. MiXCR, applied by TCRdb to the 5' RACE reads, yields one record per CDR3 protein. There are over 350,000 distinct CDR3 sequences in the sample; roughly 15% occur only once, and about 22% lies in the top ten. Specimen: PBMCs or a T cell subset sorted from them (not recorded which). All receptors derive from a man younger than 35 who had mild COVID-19 (a few samples of this study predate the infection). Cell type and time point are not known.

In its sample, this clonotype was seen a few times. This chain links TRBV7-3 with TRBJ2-2, with 7 bases matching TRBD1. Germline CDR1 reads SGHTA; CDR2 reads FQGTGA. After removal of 5 bases from V and 2 bases from J, the junction contained 11 bases not matched to a gene. CDR3 length equals 17 residues. The CDR3 here is CASSPRARDRNTGELFF. In nucleotides, the CDR3 is TGTGCCAGCAGCCCGAGGGCCCGGGACAGAAACACCGGGGAGCTGTTTTTT.

There are a few counts of this clonotype. The V gene is TRBV4-2, the J gene TRBJ2-3, with D possibly TRBD1 on 5 matching bases. V was shortened by 1 base and J by 1 base, with 12 bases between the two germline ends. This CDR3 region has 16 residues. Germline CDR1 reads LGHNA; CDR2 reads YNFKEQ. CDR3 region: CASSQVGAVGTDTQYF. CDR3 coding DNA: TGTGCCAGCAGCCAAGTTGGGGCTGTAGGCACAGATACGCAGTATTTT.